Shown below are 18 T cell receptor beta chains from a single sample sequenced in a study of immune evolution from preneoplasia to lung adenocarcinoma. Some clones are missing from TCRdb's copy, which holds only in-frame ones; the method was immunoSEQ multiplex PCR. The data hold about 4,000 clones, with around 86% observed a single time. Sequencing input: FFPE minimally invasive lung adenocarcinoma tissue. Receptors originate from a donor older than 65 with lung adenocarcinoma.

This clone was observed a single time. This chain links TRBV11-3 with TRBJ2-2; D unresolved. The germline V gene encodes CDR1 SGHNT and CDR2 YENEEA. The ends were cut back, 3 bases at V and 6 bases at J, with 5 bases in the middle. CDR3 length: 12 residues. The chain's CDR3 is CASSFGSGELFF. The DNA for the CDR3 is TGTGCCAGCAGCTTCGGGTCCGGGGAGCTGTTTTTT.

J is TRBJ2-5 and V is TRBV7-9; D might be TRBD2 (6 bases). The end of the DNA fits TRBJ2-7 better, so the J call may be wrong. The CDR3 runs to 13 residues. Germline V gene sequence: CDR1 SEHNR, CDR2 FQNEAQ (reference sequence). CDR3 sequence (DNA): TGTGCCAGCAGCTGGGAAAGCGGGTACGAGCAGTACTTC. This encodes CASSWESGYEQYF.

The CDR3 region is CASSFRLTGTGELFF. The CDR3 bases are TGTGCCAGCAGCTTCCGATTAACGGGGACCGGGGAGCTGTTTTTT. This sequence joins TRBV11-2 and TRBJ2-2; possibly TRBD2 for D (5 bases). Germline loops: CDR1 SGHAT, CDR2 FQNNGV. The ends were cut back, 3 bases at V and 5 bases at J, with 13 bases in the middle. CDR3 length: 15 residues.

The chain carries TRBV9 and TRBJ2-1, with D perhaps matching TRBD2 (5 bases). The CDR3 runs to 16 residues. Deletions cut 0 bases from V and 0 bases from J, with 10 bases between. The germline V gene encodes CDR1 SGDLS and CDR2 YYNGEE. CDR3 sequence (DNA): TGTGCCAGCAGCGTAGAGGGAGAGAGCTCCTACAATGAGCAGTTCTTC. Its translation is CASSVEGESSYNEQFF.

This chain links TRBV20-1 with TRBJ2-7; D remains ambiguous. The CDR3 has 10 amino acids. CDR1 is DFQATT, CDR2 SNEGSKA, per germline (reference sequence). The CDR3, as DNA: TGCAAGTTCCTCTCCTACGAGCAGTACTTC. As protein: CKFLSYEQYF.

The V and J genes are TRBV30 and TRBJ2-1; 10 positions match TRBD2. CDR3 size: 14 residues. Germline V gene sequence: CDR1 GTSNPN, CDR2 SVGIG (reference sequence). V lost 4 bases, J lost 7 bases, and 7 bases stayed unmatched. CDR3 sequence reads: CAWKLAGLMNEQFF. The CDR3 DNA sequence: TGTGCCTGGAAACTAGCGGGATTGATGAATGAGCAGTTCTTC.

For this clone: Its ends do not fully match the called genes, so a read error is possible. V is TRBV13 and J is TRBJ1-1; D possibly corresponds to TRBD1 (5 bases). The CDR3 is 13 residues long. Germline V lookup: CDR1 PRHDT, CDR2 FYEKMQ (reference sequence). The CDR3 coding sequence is TGTCCCAGGGTCGATGAGGGGAACACTGAAGCTTTCTTT. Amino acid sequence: CPRVDEGNTEAFF.

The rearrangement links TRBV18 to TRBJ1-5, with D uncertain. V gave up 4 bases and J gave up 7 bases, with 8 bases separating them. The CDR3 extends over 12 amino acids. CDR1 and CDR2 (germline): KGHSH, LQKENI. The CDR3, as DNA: TGTGCCAGCTCACTAAGAAACCAGCCCCAGCATTTT. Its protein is CASSLRNQPQHF.

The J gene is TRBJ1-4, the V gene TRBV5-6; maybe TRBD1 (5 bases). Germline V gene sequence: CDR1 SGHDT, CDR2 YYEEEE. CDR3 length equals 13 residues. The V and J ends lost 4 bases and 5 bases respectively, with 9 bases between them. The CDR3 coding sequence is TGTGCCAGCAGCGAACGGGGGAATGAAAAACTGTTTTTT. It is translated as CASSERGNEKLFF.

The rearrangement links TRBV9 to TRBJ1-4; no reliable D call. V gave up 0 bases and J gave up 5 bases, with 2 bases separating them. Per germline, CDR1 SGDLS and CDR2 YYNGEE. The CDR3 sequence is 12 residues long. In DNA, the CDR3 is TGTGCCAGCAGCGTAGGAAATGAAAAACTGTTTTTT. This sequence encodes CASSVGNEKLFF.

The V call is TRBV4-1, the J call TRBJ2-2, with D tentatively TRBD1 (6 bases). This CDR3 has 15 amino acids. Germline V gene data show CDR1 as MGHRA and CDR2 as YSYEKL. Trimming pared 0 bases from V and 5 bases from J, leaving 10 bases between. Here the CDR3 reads CASSQDRTATGELFF. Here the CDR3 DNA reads TGCGCCAGCAGCCAAGACCGGACAGCGACCGGGGAGCTGTTTTTT.

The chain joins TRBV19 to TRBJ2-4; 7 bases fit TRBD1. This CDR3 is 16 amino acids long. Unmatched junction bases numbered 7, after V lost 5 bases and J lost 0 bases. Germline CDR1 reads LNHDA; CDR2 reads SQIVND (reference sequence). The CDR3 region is CASSLGDSLAKNIQYF. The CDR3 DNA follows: TGTGCCAGTAGTCTGGGGGACAGTCTAGCCAAAAACATTCAGTACTTC.

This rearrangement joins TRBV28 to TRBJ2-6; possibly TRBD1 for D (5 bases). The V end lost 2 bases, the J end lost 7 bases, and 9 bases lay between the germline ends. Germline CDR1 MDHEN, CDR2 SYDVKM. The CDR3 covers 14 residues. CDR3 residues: CASSLAGKANVLTF. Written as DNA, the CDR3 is TGTGCCAGCAGTTTAGCAGGGAAAGCCAACGTCCTGACTTTC.

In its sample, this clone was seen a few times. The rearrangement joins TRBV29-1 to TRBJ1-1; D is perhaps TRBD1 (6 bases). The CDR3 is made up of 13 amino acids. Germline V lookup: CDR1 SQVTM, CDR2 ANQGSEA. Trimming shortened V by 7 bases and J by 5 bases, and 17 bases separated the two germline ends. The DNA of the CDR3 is TGCAGCGCCCAGAACAGGGTTGAGACTGAAGCTTTCTTT. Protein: CSAQNRVETEAFF.

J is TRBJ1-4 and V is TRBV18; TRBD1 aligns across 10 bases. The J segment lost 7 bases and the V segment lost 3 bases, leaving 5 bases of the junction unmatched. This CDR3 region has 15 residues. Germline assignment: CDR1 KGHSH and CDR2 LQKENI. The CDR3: CASSPVTGGTEKLFF. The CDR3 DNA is TGTGCCAGCTCACCCGTGACAGGGGGCACTGAAAAACTGTTTTTT.

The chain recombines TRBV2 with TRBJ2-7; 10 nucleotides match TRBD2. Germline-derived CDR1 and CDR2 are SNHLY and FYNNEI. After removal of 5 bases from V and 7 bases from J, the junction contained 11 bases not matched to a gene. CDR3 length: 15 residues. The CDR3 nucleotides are TGTGCCAGCAGTCAAGGACTAGCGGCGCAGGGGGAGCAGTACTTC. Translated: CASSQGLAAQGEQYF.

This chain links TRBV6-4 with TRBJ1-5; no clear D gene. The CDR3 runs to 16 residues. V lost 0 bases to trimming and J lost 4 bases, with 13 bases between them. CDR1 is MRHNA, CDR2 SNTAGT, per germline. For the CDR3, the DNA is TGTGCCAGCAGTGACTCAGTGTCCCCTCCGAATCAGCCCCAGCATTTT. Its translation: CASSDSVSPPNQPQHF.

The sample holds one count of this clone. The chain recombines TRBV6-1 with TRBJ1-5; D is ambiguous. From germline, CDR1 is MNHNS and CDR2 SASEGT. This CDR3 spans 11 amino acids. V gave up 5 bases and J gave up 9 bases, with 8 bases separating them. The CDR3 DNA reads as TGTGCCAGCAGTCTGGTGGGGCCCCAGCATTTT. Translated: CASSLVGPQHF.